This note documents a single TCR beta chain sequence. Study processing details: Reference gene primer amplification gave estimated nucleated cell counts. The data were produced by immunoSEQ multiplex PCR, yet TCRdb's version contains in-frame clones alone and is incomplete. From that table come the V and J calls and clone size; the DNA was used to work out D and trimming. The sample lists fewer than 200,000 clones; 75% to 85% were seen once. The sample belongs to a study of blood T cell repertoires in COVID-19. Study in general: COVID-19 samples from acute and convalescent phases originated in the United States, Italy and Spain. Sources were T cells, B-cell-depleted T cells, or PBMCs; the material itself was cDNA or gDNA.

The CDR3 spans 16 residues. J lost 6 bases, V lost 3 bases, and 12 bases had no gene match. CDR1 and CDR2 (germline): LNHDA, SQIVND (reference sequence). The chain links TRBV19 to TRBJ2-7; TRBD1 aligns across 9 bases. The TCR was taken from a human donor in a cohort sampled during active COVID-19. Specimen: peripheral blood. The CDR3 bases are TGTGCCAGTAGTATCAGGTCGGGACAGGGAATAGGCGAGCAGTACTTC. This gives the protein CASSIRSGQGIGEQYF.